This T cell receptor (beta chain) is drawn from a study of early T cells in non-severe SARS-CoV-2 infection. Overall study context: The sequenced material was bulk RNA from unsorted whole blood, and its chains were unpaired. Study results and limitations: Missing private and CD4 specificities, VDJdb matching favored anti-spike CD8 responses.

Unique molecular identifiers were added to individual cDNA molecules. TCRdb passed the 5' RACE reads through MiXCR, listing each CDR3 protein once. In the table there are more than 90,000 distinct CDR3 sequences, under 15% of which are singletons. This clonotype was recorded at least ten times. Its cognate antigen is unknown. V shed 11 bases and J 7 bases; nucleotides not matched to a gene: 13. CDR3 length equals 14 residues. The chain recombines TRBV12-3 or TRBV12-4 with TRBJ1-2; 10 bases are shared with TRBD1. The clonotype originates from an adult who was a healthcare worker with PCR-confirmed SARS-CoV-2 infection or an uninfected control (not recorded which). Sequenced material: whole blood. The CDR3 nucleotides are TGTGCCTCCAGTCTGGACAGGGGGAAAAGTGGCTACACCTTC. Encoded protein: CASSLDRGKSGYTF.